This T cell receptor (beta chain) was obtained from a study of shared clonotypes between healthy human individuals (dated by TCRdb to 2018 to 2020). As for the study more broadly: The cohort comprised two women and a few men aged 18 to 49 years. Blood TCR repertoires of roughly five healthy adults were deeply sequenced to estimate repertoire size and the extent of clonotype sharing between individuals. For each donor, three plates each were used for CD4 naive and CD4 memory, two plates were used for CD8 naive, and one plate was used for CD8 memory. Leukapheresis yielded between about 0.85 and 9.5 billion PBMCs per donor. Different laboratories and diverse techniques were used to prepare libraries and sequence TCR repertoires, to increase sequencing depth and limit assay-specific biases. The paper as a whole reports these results and caveats: Sampling was limited to blood, and TCR repertoires in tissue likely differ from TCR repertoires in blood. Even with the large sequencing depth, rarefaction of the sorted-subset datasets indicated that sequencing was incomplete. When four donors were compared, the shared fraction of clonotypes was 5% to 6.5% for naive CD4, over 3% for naive CD8, 2.3% for memory CD4, and 0.4% for memory CD8. Based on pairwise subsampling, the degree of clonotype sharing among donors was expected to be affected by sequencing depth. The small number of donors limited the genetic and exposure-history diversity represented. Estimated clonotype richness was generally larger for naive than for memory subsets. Clonotypes shared by all four sorted-subset donors showed higher generation probabilities than non-shared clonotypes.

With regard to this clone: The antigen it recognizes is unknown. No base quality values were provided; no much bigger clone lies one nucleotide off.

For the CD8 naive samples, CD45RO-negative cells were positively selected for CCR7, yielding a CD45RA+CCR7+ population from which TemRA cells were excluded. Donors were healthy HIV-negative adults with no recently reported acute infections or vaccinations. Only Caucasian adults living in Nashville, Tennessee, USA were represented among the donors. Blood was collected by leukapheresis, and PBMCs were isolated by Ficoll-Histopaque density gradient centrifugation and then cryopreserved in liquid nitrogen vapor phase. Purity and quantity of every magnetically sorted T cell population were checked by analytical flow cytometry. Genomic DNA was isolated from every sorted fraction and measured by UV absorbance on a Nanodrop 2000c. Inclusive of the bounding cysteine and phenylalanine, the CDR3 is 14 residues long. The read is trimmed to its CDR3 DNA, 42 bases read in frame from base 1. In the germline V gene, CDR1 corresponds to SGHVS and CDR2 to FQNEAQ. V is shortened by 5 bases, J by 6 bases, and the region joining them spans 14 bases.

TCR CDR3 regions were amplified from genomic DNA by multiplex PCR using the deep immunoSEQ assay. Extracted genomic DNA from each cell subset was spread evenly across all wells of several immunoSEQ 96-well plates, with each plate serving as a replicate. For sorted subsets, around 0.2 ug of genomic DNA, equivalent to 30,000 or so T cell genomes, went into each replicate PCR. Purified libraries were measured with a Qubit 3.0 fluorometer, size-checked on a Bioanalyzer 2100, and measured again with the KAPA Library Quantification kit. Every immunoSEQ 96-well plate was sequenced on a dedicated single-read 150-cycle Illumina NextSeq 550 flow cell. Concerning the study's data processing: Because the immunoSEQ output held only junctional sequences and lacked quality scores, the filtering could not match the filtering applied to full-length reads. To assign V/J genes and CDR3, sequences were annotated using PyIR, a Python wrapper for IgBLAST v1.9, with IMGT germline references. Any read was removed if the V/J assignment was weak (E-value above 1e-6), the CDR3 was missing, or the read contained stop codons, out-of-frame junctions, or ambiguous translated residues. V3J clonotypes were defined as sequences sharing the same inferred V gene, J gene, and CDR3 amino acid sequence. Percentage overlap between repertoires was computed as shared unique clonotypes divided by the size of the smaller repertoire. RTK rarefaction, the Chao1 estimator, and Recon v2.1 estimates of unobserved clonotypes were used to assess repertoire richness. Generation probabilities for all TCRbeta clonotypes obtained by the gDNA method from a handful of donors were computed using OLGA. This immuneACCESS table, as held by TCRdb, lists in-frame sequences with V and J called but not all clones. Of the missing ones, under half trace to an unresolved V gene in checked studies; the others have no known cause. That table is the source of V, J and clone size, and D and trimming were worked out from the DNA. For this sample the table gives approximately 720,000 clones, of which under 95% were detected only once. Of the sample, 20% to 25% falls within the top ten clones.

Sequenced: naive CD8+ T cells sorted from blood. The cell subset or site tag for this specimen amounts to: CD45RA+CCR7+. The chain employs TRBV7-8 and TRBJ1-5, and possibly TRBD1, on 6 matching bases. The receptor comes from a man aged 25 to 40 in good health. The CDR3 protein sequence reads: CASSRGGGFQPQHF. In nucleotides, the sequence is TGTGCCAGCAGCAGGGGGGGCGGCTTTCAGCCCCAGCATTTT. The CDR3, completed at both ends by the reference TRBV7-8 and TRBJ1-5 genes, gives the full variable domain GAGVSQSPRYKVAKRGQDVALRCDPISGHVSLFWYQQALGQGPEFLTYFQNEAQLDKSGLPSDRFFAERPEGSVSTLKIQRTQQEDSAVYLCASSRGGGFQPQHFGDGTRLSIL.